This is a list of T cell receptor beta chains from one sample in a study of blood T cell repertoires in COVID-19. The table came from immunoSEQ multiplex PCR; TCRdb's copy has only in-frame clones and leaves some out. The sample contains 300,000 to 450,000 clones, approximately 88% of which appear only once. The specimen was peripheral blood. Every receptor here comes from a woman under 40 with COVID-19, enrolled during active disease. CDR3s include the opening cysteine and the closing phenylalanine or tryptophan. The D gene is left open where the match is weak. Size is stated for part of the rows, as once, few or many counts, or as a class when the clone is expanded.

>-|TRBJ2-1|TRBD2|TRBV11-3
TGTGCCAGCAGCTTAGGCTCGACTAGCGGGGGTTTGGATGAGCAGTTCTTC
CASSLGSTSGGLDEQFF
>once|TRBJ1-1|-|TRBV4-1
TGCGCCAGCAGCTACACAGGCTCTGGGGTGAACACTGAAGCTTTCTTT
CASSYTGSGVNTEAFF
>-|TRBJ2-5|TRBD2|TRBV3-1/TRBV3-2
TGTGCCAGCAGCTCAACTTATACGTCACTAGCGGCACAAGAGACCCAGTACTTC
CASSSTYTSLAAQETQYF
>-|TRBJ2-5|-|TRBV5-1
TGCGCCAGCAGCCTCAGAACAACTTCCTGGATGGCGGATCACGAGACCCAGTACTTC
CASSLRTTSWMADHETQYF
>-|TRBJ2-3|TRBD1|TRBV27
TGTGCCAGCAGGGACGGGACAGCAACTAGCACAGATACGCAGTATTTT
CASRDGTATSTDTQYF
>-|TRBJ2-5|-|TRBV10-2
TGCGCCAGCAGCGCCGGGACTCCAAAAGAGACCCAGTACTTC
CASSAGTPKETQYF
>-|TRBJ2-3|TRBD1|TRBV11-2
TGTGCCAGCAGCTTAGTCGTGACAGGGGGCACAGATACGCAGTATTTT
CASSLVVTGGTDTQYF
>-|TRBJ1-1|-|TRBV10-1
TGCGCCAGTCAGCCACAGCTGAACACTGAAGCTTTCTTT
CASQPQLNTEAFF
>-|TRBJ2-1|TRBD1|TRBV27
TGTGCCAGCAGTCTCCTCTTTGGGACAGGTTCCTACAATGAGCAGTTCTTC
CASSLLFGTGSYNEQFF
>-|TRBJ1-4|TRBD1|TRBV6-5
TGTGCCAGCCATAGCCAGGGGGGAACTAATGAAAAACTGTTTTTT
CASHSQGGTNEKLFF
>-|TRBJ2-4|TRBD1|TRBV30
TGTGCCTGCGACAGGGGGCTTCAGGCCAAAAACATTCAGTACTTC
CACDRGLQAKNIQYF
>-|TRBJ1-5|-|TRBV27
TGTGCCAGCAGTTTATGGGCAGGTGGCAATCAGCCCCAGCATTTT
CASSLWAGGNQPQHF
>-|TRBJ1-2|-|TRBV5-6
TGTGCCAGCAGCTTGGTCGCGGGGAACGGCTACACCTTC
CASSLVAGNGYTF
>-|TRBJ1-1|-|TRBV2
TGTGCCAGCACGGGACAAACGAACACTGAAGCTTTCTTT
CASTGQTNTEAFF
>-|TRBJ1-5|TRBD1|TRBV15
TGTGCCACCAGCTGGCGGACAGGGATCGATCAGCCCCAGCATTTT
CATSWRTGIDQPQHF
>-|TRBJ1-1|-|TRBV12-3/TRBV12-4
TGTGCCAGCAGTTCCTCGAACACTGAAGCTTTCTTT
CASSSSNTEAFF
>few|TRBJ2-2|-|TRBV5-4
TGTGCCAGCAGCTTGTTAGCCACCGGGGAGCTGTTTTTT
CASSLLATGELFF
>few|TRBJ2-1|-|TRBV7-8
TGTGCCAGCAGCTTAGGGCTGCACCTGACTTACAATGAGCAGTTCTTC
CASSLGLHLTYNEQFF
>-|TRBJ1-5|TRBD1|TRBV5-1
TGCGCCAGCGGTACAGGGGACCTCAATCAGCCCCAGCATTTT
CASGTGDLNQPQHF
>-|TRBJ2-5|TRBD2|TRBV4-1
TGCGCCAGCAGCCAGAGTCGGGGGGTGGAGGAGACCCAGTACTTC
CASSQSRGVEETQYF
>once|TRBJ2-5|-|TRBV11-2
TGTGCCAGCAGCCCTAGACAGTCTCACCAAGAGACCCAGTACTTC
CASSPRQSHQETQYF
>few|TRBJ1-2|-|TRBV4-1
TGCGCCAGCAGTCCATCCTTACAGGAACGGTCTGGCTACACCTTC
CASSPSLQERSGYTF
>-|TRBJ1-4|TRBD1|TRBV28
TGTGCCAGCAGTTTCCTGGGACAGGGGAATGAAAAACTGTTTTTT
CASSFLGQGNEKLFF
>-|TRBJ2-3|-|TRBV6-2/TRBV6-3
TGTGCCAGCAGTTTTCCAGGAGTCCGGGGGGCGCCAGGAGATACGCAGTATTTT
CASSFPGVRGAPGDTQYF
>-|TRBJ2-2|-|TRBV11-3
TGTGCCAGCAGCCAGGGTGGGGATAGCACCGGGGAGCTGTTTTTT
CASSQGGDSTGELFF
>-|TRBJ2-7|TRBD1|TRBV19
TGTGCCAGTAGTCATGTAAAGGGGGCAGCTTACGAGCAGTACTTC
CASSHVKGAAYEQYF
>-|TRBJ2-1|-|TRBV7-2
TGTGCCAGCAGCCCCGGGCGGGGACAGATTTACAATGAGCAGTTCTTC
CASSPGRGQIYNEQFF
>-|TRBJ1-5|-|TRBV5-1
TGCGCCAGCAGCCAACGACAGAATATACGGAATCAGCCCCAGCATTTT
CASSQRQNIRNQPQHF
>-|TRBJ2-4|-|TRBV5-1
TGCGCCAGCAGCTTGGATGGGCCTCTAGCCAAAAACATTCAGTACTTC
CASSLDGPLAKNIQYF
>-|TRBJ1-1|TRBD1|TRBV12-3/TRBV12-4
TGTGCCAGCAGTTTGGGACAGGGCACTGAAGCTTTCTTT
CASSLGQGTEAFF
>-|TRBJ1-5|-|TRBV6-2/TRBV6-3
TGTGCCAGCAGTTACGACAATTGGGTTGGCAATCAGCCCCAGCATTTT
CASSYDNWVGNQPQHF
>-|TRBJ2-5|TRBD1|TRBV7-2
TGTGCCAGCAGCTTAGGGTACCGACAGGGTCAAGAGACCCAGTACTTC
CASSLGYRQGQETQYF
>-|TRBJ2-7|TRBD1|TRBV18
TGTGCCAGCTCCGGACAGGGGTCCTACGAGCAGTACTTC
CASSGQGSYEQYF
>-|TRBJ2-1|-|TRBV5-6
TGTGCCAGCAGTTCCGACTTGACGATGCTAGAACAGTTCTTC
CASSSDLTMLEQFF
>-|TRBJ2-1|TRBD1|TRBV18
TGTGCCAGCTCACCGGTAGGGGACAGTGAGCAGTTCTTC
CASSPVGDSEQFF
>-|TRBJ1-3|TRBD1|TRBV6-5
TGTGCCAGCAGTCTTAACAGGGGATACACCATATATTTT
CASSLNRGYTIYF
>-|TRBJ2-1|TRBD2|TRBV6-6
TGTGCCAGCAGTTACCGGGTTAGCGGGGGGGTTGAGCAGTTCTTC
CASSYRVSGGVEQFF
>-|TRBJ1-5|-|TRBV27
TGTGCCAGCAGGCCCGGGGGACGGACGGGGAATCAGCCCCAGCATTTT
CASRPGGRTGNQPQHF
>-|TRBJ2-1|TRBD1|TRBV7-2
TGTGCCAGCAGTTACCGGGACAGGGTCCATGAGCAGTTCTTC
CASSYRDRVHEQFF
>-|TRBJ2-1|TRBD2|TRBV6-5
TGTGCCAGCAGTTACTCGAGACTAGCGAGAGAGCAGTTCTTC
CASSYSRLAREQFF
>-|TRBJ2-3|TRBD1|TRBV7-9
TGTGCCAGCAGACCCGACAGGGCGACAGATACGCAGTATTTT
CASRPDRATDTQYF
>-|TRBJ2-7|-|TRBV30
TGTGCCTGTACAACTGGGACTCCTCCGGGGAACGAGCAGTACTTC
CACTTGTPPGNEQYF
>-|TRBJ1-2|TRBD1|TRBV19
TGTGCCAGTAGTCCCTGGGGGACAGGAGCTTTTAGACATGGCTACACCTTC
CASSPWGTGAFRHGYTF
>-|TRBJ1-2|-|TRBV24-1
TGTGCCACCAGTGATCCGCTACTAGCTAACTATGGCTACACCTTC
CATSDPLLANYGYTF
>-|TRBJ2-5|TRBD1|TRBV11-2
TGTGCCAGCAGTTCGGATACAGGGGTGGGAGAGACCCAGTACTTC
CASSSDTGVGETQYF
>-|TRBJ2-5|TRBD2|TRBV18
TGTGCCAGCTCACCGGCGGGGGGACAAGAGACCCAGTACTTC
CASSPAGGQETQYF
>-|TRBJ1-6|TRBD1|TRBV14
TGTGCCAGCAGCCAACATGGGACAGGATTAAATTCACCCCTCCACTTT
CASSQHGTGLNSPLHF
>-|TRBJ2-5|TRBD1|TRBV2
TGTGCCAGCAGTTCCGGGACAGGGACCCAAGAGACCCAGTACTTC
CASSSGTGTQETQYF
>-|TRBJ1-4|-|TRBV6-5
TGTGCCAGCAAGAGAGACAGCGAGACTGAAAAACTGTTTTTT
CASKRDSETEKLFF
>-|TRBJ1-2|-|TRBV7-2
TGTGCCAGCAGCTTAGAAGGGCCAGGGGCTGGGTATGGCTACACCTTC
CASSLEGPGAGYGYTF
>-|TRBJ2-3|TRBD1|TRBV19
TGTGCCAGTAGGACTGACAGGGTGAGAACAGATACGCAGTATTTT
CASRTDRVRTDTQYF
>-|TRBJ2-1|TRBD2|TRBV2
TGTGCCAGCAGGGGGACTAGCGGGAGATACAATGAGCAGTTCTTC
CASRGTSGRYNEQFF